A single T cell receptor beta chain is shown here with its context. Its antigen remains undetermined. One end of the junction fails to match germline, which may point to a read error. CDR1 and CDR2 were assigned from the germline V gene as MNHEY and SVGAGI. Including cysteine and phenylalanine, the CDR3 has 13 amino acids. The entry retains the CDR3 DNA only, 39 bases that are in frame from base 1. Donors were 40 or so systemically healthy Caucasian individuals from Russia aged roughly 6 to 90 years. Each donor gave 8 to 10 milliliters of peripheral blood, drawn into EDTA-treated Vacutainer tubes. Ficoll-Paque density-gradient centrifugation was used to isolate PBMCs, with at least 7 million per sample. Total RNA, at least 5 micrograms per sample, was extracted from PBMCs with Trizol reagent. For every donor, an aliquot of PBMCs went through flow cytometry to measure the percentages of naive CD45RAhigh/CD27high T cells.

This record comes from a study of blood T cells in healthy people across ages (dated by TCRdb to between 2014 and 2017). As for the study more broadly: In model experiments, roughly one uniquely barcoded TCR beta cDNA molecule per two T cells was captured by template switching. To avoid experimental bias, donors of different ages were randomly spread across the sequencing lanes. The donors were split into four age groups: young (average roughly 15 years), middle-aged (roughly 39), aged (roughly 60) and long-lived (roughly 80). Using the same blood draw, the study looked at two additional independent replicas of 1 million unique cDNA reads for two donors, one aged 18 to 30 and the other aged 80 or older. Age-related changes in TCR beta repertoire diversity were measured in the study by deep sequencing normalized with unique cDNA molecular identifiers.

Overall results and qualifications from the work: Bulk unsorted PBMC profiling prevented conclusive comparison of naive and antigen-experienced compartments. Observed TCR beta diversity correlated strongly with the percentage of naive T cells measured by flow cytometry. Compared with the aged group, more naive CD4+ T cells, fewer expanded clones and increased TCR diversity were shown by the long-lived group, suggesting age selection. Because the CMV infection status of the donors was unknown, age-related changes in expanded clonotypes may potentially have been confounded. As age increased, observed TCR beta diversity per million T cells dropped in a roughly linear way, and a significant reduction was already evident by age around 41. Estimates of total diversity based on one million sequenced T cells were regarded as lower bounds and as underestimates.

The library was produced with 5' RACE. A second PCR of roughly 6 to 12 cycles was run with a J-beta primer mix and a sample-barcoded 5' primer. A unique molecular identifier was introduced onto each TCR beta cDNA molecule by a template-switch 5' adaptor carrying 12 random nucleotides. Each sample yielded at least 3 million CDR3-containing paired-end reads. First-strand cDNA was synthesized from all RNA with the Mint cDNA synthesis kit, primed by a TRBC-specific oligonucleotide. After uracil-DNA glycosylase treatment, a first 18-cycle PCR used universal primers M1SS and BC2_uni_R on all cDNA. As for the authors' bioinformatics: Each sample was normalized by randomly selecting 1 million high-quality reads, each carrying a distinct molecular identifier. Instead of being binned into consensus sequences, reads that shared molecular identifiers were thrown out. MiTCR, set to a Q25 quality threshold and the strictest error-elimination algorithm, was used for CDR3 identification, clonotype clustering and error correction. Lower-bound total TCR beta diversity was estimated with a nonparametric unseen species model using Euler transformation. TCRdb passed the public sequencing reads through fastp at Q25 and MiXCR, retaining productive beta sequences. Rows with one shared CDR3 protein collapse into an entry with the most common genes and DNA. The V and J calls come from TCRdb's annotation, not from the publication. The sample table contains 1.8 million or so distinct CDR3 sequences; only one count was recorded for approximately 39% of them. The ten largest account for 23% of the sample.

Specimen: blood. The clonotype comes from a human donor in good health. The chain joins TRBV6-5 to TRBJ1-1; TRBD1 could be the D gene, as 6 bases match. The encoded CDR3 is CANSPTGNTEAFF. The sequenced DNA: TGTGCCAACAGTCCGACAGGGAACACTGAAGCTTTCTTT.